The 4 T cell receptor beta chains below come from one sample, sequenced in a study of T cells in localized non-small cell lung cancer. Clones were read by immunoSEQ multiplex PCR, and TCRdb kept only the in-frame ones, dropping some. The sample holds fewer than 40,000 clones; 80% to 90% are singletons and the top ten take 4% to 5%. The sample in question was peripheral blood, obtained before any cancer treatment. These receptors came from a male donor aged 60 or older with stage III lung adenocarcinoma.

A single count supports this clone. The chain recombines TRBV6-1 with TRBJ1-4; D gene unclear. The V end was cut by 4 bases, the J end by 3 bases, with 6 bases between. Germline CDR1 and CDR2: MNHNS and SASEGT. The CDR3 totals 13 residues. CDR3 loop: CASSGLANEKLFF. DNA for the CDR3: TGTGCCAGCAGTGGCCTAGCTAATGAAAAACTGTTTTTT.

CDR3 sequence: CASSPDRINQPQHF. The CDR3 nucleotides read TGTGCCAGCAGCCCTGACAGGATTAATCAGCCCCAGCATTTT. The rearrangement uses TRBV6-5 and TRBJ1-5, with D possibly matching TRBD1 (6 bases). From germline, CDR1 is MNHEY and CDR2 SVGAGI. This CDR3 spans 14 amino acids. V was clipped by 6 bases and J by 4 bases, with 13 bases between them.

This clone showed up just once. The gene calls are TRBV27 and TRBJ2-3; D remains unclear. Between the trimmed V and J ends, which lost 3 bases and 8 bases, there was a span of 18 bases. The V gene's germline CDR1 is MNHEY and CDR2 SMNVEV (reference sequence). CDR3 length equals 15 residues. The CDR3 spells CASSFRLSSVVTQYF. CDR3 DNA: TGTGCCAGCAGTTTTAGGCTTTCATCGGTGGTTACGCAGTATTTT.

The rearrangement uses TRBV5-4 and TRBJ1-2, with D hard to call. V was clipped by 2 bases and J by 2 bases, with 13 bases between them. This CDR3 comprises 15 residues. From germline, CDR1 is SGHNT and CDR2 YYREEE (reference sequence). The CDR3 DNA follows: TGTGCCAGCAGCTTCGGGCGAGGTCTAAACTATGGCTACACCTTC. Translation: CASSFGRGLNYGYTF.